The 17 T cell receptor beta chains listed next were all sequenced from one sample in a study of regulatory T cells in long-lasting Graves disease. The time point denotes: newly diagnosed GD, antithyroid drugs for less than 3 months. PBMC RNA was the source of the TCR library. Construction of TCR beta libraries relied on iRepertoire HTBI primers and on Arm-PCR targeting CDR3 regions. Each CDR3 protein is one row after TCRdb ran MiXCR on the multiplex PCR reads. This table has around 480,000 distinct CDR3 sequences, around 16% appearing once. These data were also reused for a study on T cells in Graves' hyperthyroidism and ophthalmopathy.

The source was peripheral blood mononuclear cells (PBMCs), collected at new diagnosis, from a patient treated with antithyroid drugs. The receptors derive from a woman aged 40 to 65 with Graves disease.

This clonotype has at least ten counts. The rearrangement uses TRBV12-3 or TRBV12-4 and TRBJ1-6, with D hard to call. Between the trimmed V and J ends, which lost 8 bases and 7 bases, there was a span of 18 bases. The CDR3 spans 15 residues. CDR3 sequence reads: CASAIQVFGNSPLHF. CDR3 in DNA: TGTGCCAGCGCAATCCAGGTTTTTGGGAATTCACCCCTCCACTTT.

This CDR3 is CASSLPGGYNEQFF. CDR3 coding DNA: TGTGCCAGTAGCTTACCGGGGGGGTACAATGAGCAGTTCTTC. The V gene is TRBV19, the J gene TRBJ2-1; the match to TRBD2 covers 8 bases. Germline CDR1 reads LNHDA; CDR2 reads SQIVND (reference sequence). The V gene end was trimmed by 6 bases and the J gene end by 4 bases; junction bases not matched to a gene: 5. The CDR3 has 14 residues.

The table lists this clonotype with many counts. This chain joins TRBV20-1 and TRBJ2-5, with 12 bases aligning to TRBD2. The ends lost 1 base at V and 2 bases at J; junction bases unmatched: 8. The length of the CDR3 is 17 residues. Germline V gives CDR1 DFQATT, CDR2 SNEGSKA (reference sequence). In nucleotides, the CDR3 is TGCAGTGCTAGAGCCGCTAGCGGGGGGGTAGGACAAGAGACCCAGTACTTC. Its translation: CSARAASGGVGQETQYF.

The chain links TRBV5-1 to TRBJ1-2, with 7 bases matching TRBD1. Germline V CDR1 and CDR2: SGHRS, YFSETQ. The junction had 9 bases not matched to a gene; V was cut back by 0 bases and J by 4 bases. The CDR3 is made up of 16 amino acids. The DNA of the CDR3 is TGCGCCAGCAGCTTGGGAGTAGGGGGCGCGTTCTATGGCTACACCTTC. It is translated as CASSLGVGGAFYGYTF. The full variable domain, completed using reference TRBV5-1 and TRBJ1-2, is KAGVTQTPRYLIKTRGQQVTLSCSPISGHRSVSWYQQTPGQGLQFLFEYFSETQRNKGNFPGRFSGRQFSNSRSEMNVSTLELGDSALYLCASSLGVGGAFYGYTFGSGTRLTVV.

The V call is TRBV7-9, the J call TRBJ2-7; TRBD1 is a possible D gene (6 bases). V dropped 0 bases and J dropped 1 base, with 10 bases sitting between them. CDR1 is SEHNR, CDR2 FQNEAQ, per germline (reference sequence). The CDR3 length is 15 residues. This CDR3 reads CASSLAQGHSYEQYF. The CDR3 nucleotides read TGTGCCAGCAGCTTAGCGCAGGGGCATTCCTACGAGCAGTACTTC.

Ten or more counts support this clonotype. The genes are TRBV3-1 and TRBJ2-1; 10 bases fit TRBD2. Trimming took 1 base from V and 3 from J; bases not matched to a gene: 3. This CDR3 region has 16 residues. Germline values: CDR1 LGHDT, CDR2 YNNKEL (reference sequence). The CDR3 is CASSQGTSGNYNEQFF. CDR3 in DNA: TGTGCCAGCAGCCAAGGGACTAGCGGAAACTACAATGAGCAGTTCTTC.

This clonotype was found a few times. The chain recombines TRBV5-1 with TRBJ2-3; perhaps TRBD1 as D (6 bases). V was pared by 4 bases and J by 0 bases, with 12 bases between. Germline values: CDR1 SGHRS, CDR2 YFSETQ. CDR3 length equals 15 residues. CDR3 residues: CASSTRGFSTDTQYF. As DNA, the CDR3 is TGCGCCAGCAGCACCAGGGGATTTAGCACAGATACGCAGTATTTT.

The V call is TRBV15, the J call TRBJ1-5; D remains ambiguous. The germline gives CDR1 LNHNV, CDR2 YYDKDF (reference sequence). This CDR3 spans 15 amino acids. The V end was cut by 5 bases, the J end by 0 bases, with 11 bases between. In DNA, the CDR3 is TGTGCCACCAGCCAAACAACCTATAGCAATCAGCCCCAGCATTTT. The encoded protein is CATSQTTYSNQPQHF.

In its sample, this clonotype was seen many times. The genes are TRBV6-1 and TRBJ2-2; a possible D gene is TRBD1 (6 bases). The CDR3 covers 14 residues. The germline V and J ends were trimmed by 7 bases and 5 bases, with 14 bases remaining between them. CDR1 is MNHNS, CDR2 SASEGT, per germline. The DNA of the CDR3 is TGTGCCAGCACCCCGACAGGACATACCGGGGAGCTGTTTTTT. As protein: CASTPTGHTGELFF.

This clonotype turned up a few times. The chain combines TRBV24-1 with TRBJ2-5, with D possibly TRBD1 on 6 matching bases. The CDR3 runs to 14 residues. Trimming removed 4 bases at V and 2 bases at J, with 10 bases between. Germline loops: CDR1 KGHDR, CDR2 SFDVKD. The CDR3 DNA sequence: TGTGCCACCAGTGACCGACAGGTACAAGAGACCCAGTACTTC. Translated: CATSDRQVQETQYF.

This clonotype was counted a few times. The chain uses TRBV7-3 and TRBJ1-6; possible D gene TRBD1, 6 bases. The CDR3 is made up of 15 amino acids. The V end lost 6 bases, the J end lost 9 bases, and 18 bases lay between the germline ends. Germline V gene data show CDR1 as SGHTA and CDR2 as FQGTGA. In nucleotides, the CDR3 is TGTGCCAGCAGGGGGGCGCGGATGGTCGGTTCACCCCTCCACTTT. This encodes CASRGARMVGSPLHF.

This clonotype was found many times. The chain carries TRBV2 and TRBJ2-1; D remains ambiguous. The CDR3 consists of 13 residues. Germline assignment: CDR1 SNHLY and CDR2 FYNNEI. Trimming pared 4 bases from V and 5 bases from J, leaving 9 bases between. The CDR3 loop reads CASSGSRHNEQFF. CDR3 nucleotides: TGTGCCAGCAGTGGCAGTCGCCACAATGAGCAGTTCTTC.

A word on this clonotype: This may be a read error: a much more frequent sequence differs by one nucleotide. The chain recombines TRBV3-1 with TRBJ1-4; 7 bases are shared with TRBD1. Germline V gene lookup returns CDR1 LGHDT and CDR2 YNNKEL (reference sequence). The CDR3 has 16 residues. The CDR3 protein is CAGSSRQGATNEKLFF. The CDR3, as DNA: TGTGCCGGCAGCTCCCGACAGGGAGCAACTAATGAAAAACTGTTTTTT.

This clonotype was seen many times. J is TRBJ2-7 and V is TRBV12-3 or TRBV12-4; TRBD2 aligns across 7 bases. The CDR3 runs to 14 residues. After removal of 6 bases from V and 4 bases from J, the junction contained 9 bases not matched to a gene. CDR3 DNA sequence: TGTGCCAGCAGCCTCCGGGACTACGAGTACGAGCAGTACTTC. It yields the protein CASSLRDYEYEQYF.

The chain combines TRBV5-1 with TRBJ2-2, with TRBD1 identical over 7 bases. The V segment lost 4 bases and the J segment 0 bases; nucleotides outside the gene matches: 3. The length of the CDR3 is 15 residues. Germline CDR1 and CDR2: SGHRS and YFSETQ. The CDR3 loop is CASSTGQTNTGELFF. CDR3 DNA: TGCGCCAGCAGCACGGGACAGACGAACACCGGGGAGCTGTTTTTT.

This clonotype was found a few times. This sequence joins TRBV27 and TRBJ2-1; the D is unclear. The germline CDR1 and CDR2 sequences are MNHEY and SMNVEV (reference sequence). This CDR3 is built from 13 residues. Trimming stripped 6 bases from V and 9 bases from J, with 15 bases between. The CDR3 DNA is TGTGCCAGCAGCCCCTCCACAGCGAGTGAGCAGTTCTTC. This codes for CASSPSTASEQFF.

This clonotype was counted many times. The CDR3 bases are TGTGCCTGGAGCCGGGACGGGAACACTGAAGCTTTCTTT. Translation: CAWSRDGNTEAFF. V is TRBV30 and J is TRBJ1-1; a possible D gene is TRBD1 (5 bases). Trimming shortened V by 3 bases and J by 1 base, and 9 bases separated the two germline ends. CDR3 length: 13 amino acids. The V gene's germline CDR1 is GTSNPN and CDR2 SVGIG (reference sequence).